The T cell receptor beta chain described here comes from a study of T cells in Graves' hyperthyroidism and ophthalmopathy (dated by TCRdb to the late 2010s). Some background on the complete study: Peripheral blood was sampled at the time of initial diagnosis, prior to any treatment. After blood sampling, hyperthyroidism patients were treated with methimazole at a starting dose of 30 mg daily, and ophthalmopathy patients were treated with high-dose intravenous methylprednisolone. A discovery cohort of roughly 96 patients, approximately 44 with Graves' ophthalmopathy and 55 to 60 with stable Graves' hyperthyroidism, was used to find distinguishing TCR V-J signatures. The study also compared thyroid tissue and blood T-cell repertoires from a handful of Graves' hyperthyroidism patients. Prospective prediction of ophthalmopathy was tested in an independent validation cohort consisting of some 18 hyperthyroidism patients and approximately 16 patients who later progressed to ophthalmopathy. The paper describes TCR Vbeta CDR3 sequencing of 120 to 150 peripheral blood samples, made up of fewer than 50 ophthalmopathy patients, 70 to 80 hyperthyroidism patients and approximately 17 progressor patients. The 100 discovery patients were divided at random into training and test sets in a 7:3 ratio. Here is what the overall study found, with its caveats: No statistical method was used to fix the sample size in advance, and group allocation was not hidden from the investigators. In validation, the model predicted progression to ophthalmopathy with 60% to 71% sensitivity and around 72% specificity, a median of 6.5 months before onset. A 13 V-J signature model separated ophthalmopathy from stable hyperthyroidism, with over 85% sensitivity and about 81% specificity in cross-validation and 80%/75% in testing. Most expanded thyroid clonotypes (frequency above 0.001) were also detected in blood, a finding suggesting that blood repertoires may reflect thyroid immune responses.

Graves' hyperthyroidism was defined as stable when no progression to ophthalmopathy occurred over 18 months of follow-up. The hyperthyroidism patients were between 18 and 65 years old and newly diagnosed, with a disease duration of less than 2 months. Any patient with an uncontrolled infection, another autoimmune disease, pregnancy or lactation was excluded. Diagnoses relied on clinical symptoms, serum thyroxine and TRAb, thyroid ultrasound and orbital computed tomography. PBMCs were separated from about 10 ml of fresh peripheral blood using Ficoll-Paque density gradient centrifugation. Total RNA was extracted with Trizol reagent, and quality was checked on an Agilent 2100 Bioanalyzer. This clonotype turned up a few times. Its antigen is still unknown. Base qualities are not provided; no much larger clone lies one nucleotide away. Amplification of TCR beta CDR3 regions was carried out from RNA transcripts. A first-round RT-PCR of the TCR CDR3 used the HTBI primer set with the Qiagen OneStep RT-PCR kit. Libraries were constructed in a second round of multiplex PCR, after which size selection and purification were performed. The libraries were sequenced on an Illumina HiSeq2000 using paired-end 100 bp reads. For the original study's pipeline: SOAPnuke was used to process the raw data, removing reads that contained adapters or uncalled bases, had a mean Phred below 15, or lacked an exact match to the constant primer or identifier. High-quality paired reads were merged with COPE v1.2.5, and unique nucleotide sequences were defined as clonotypes. Clonotypes were aligned to IMGT TRBV, TRBD and TRBJ reference segments using MiTCR v1.1. The analysis included only V-J combinations with a frequency above 0.0001, which together covered 98% to 99.2% of the repertoires. The TCS score was defined as F50 (clonal expansion) divided by E x V (chaos), with BLOSUM62-based TCRdist calculated between CDR3 peptides within each V-J. Welch's t-statistics and random forest reduced some 510 V-J features to 13, which were used in a naive Bayes classifier (R e1071). The raw public data were reprocessed by TCRdb itself: fastp quality trimming at Q25, MiXCR clonotype calling, in-frame beta chains only. Rows matching on CDR3 protein sequence are summarized as one entry with the most common DNA and genes. The V and J calls were not made by the authors but by TCRdb's processing. The sample table shows some 500,000 distinct CDR3 sequences, and 14% are seen once. Jointly, the top ten make up less than 20% of the sample.

The sequence was obtained from a woman younger than 30 with Graves' hyperthyroidism. Sequenced sample: blood.

The sequenced DNA: TGTGCCAGCAGTTACCCCCCCGGTGAAGCTTTCTTT. Its product reads: CASSYPPGEAFF. The chain is encoded by TRBV6-5 joined to TRBJ1-1; the D gene identity is not certain. The CDR3, from cysteine to phenylalanine, totals 12 residues. Only CDR3 DNA is held: 36 bases, read in frame from base 1. The germline V gene sets CDR1 to MNHEY and CDR2 to SVGAGI. V and J lose 2 bases and 7 bases, and a span of 8 bases separates them.